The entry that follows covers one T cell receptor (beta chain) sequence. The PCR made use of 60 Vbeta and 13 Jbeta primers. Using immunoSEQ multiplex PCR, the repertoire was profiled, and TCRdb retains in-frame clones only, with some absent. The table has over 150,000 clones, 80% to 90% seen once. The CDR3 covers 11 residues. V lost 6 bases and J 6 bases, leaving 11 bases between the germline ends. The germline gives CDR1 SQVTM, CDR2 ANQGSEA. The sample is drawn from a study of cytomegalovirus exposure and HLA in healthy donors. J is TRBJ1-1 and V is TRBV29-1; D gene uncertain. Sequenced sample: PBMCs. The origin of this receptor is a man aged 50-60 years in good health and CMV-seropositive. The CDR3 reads CSVAYDSEAFF. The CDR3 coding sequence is TGCAGCGTAGCCTACGACTCTGAAGCTTTCTTT.